Each of the 32 T cell receptor beta chains below was sequenced from the same sample in a study of T cells in Graves' hyperthyroidism and ophthalmopathy. TCR beta CDR3 regions were amplified from RNA transcripts. TCR CDR3 regions were first amplified by RT-PCR with HTBI primers. TCRdb recomputed calls from the multiplex PCR reads with MiXCR, one row per CDR3 protein. Here the sample spans over 500,000 distinct CDR3 sequences, 15% to 20% being singletons. Input material: blood. The receptors were sampled from a woman aged 25 to 39 with Graves' ophthalmopathy.

This clonotype was observed a few times. The gene calls are TRBV28 and TRBJ2-7; D is unresolved. The length of the CDR3 is 12 residues. From germline, CDR1 is MDHEN and CDR2 SYDVKM. The V end was cut by 2 bases, the J end by 9 bases, with 11 bases between. The CDR3 loop reads CASSLRGRWQYF. The CDR3 coding sequence is TGTGCCAGCAGTTTACGTGGTCGGTGGCAGTACTTC.

The genes are TRBV19 and TRBJ2-1; D perhaps matches TRBD2 (5 bases). CDR3 length equals 15 residues. V was pared by 3 bases and J by 5 bases, with 14 bases between. Germline CDR1 reads LNHDA; CDR2 reads SQIVND (reference sequence). The CDR3 loop reads CASSIGIAPHNEQFF. The DNA of the CDR3 is TGTGCCAGTAGTATCGGGATCGCACCACACAATGAGCAGTTCTTC.

In its sample, this clonotype was seen once. The chain couples TRBV6-6 to TRBJ2-2, with D perhaps TRBD1 or TRBD2 (6 bases each). Between the trimmed V and J ends, which lost 0 bases and 3 bases, there was a span of 8 bases. The V gene's germline CDR1 is MNHNY and CDR2 SVGAGI (reference sequence). The CDR3 is made up of 15 amino acids. The CDR3 here is CASSYSRGDTGELFF. The DNA of the CDR3 is TGTGCCAGCAGTTACTCGAGGGGGGACACCGGGGAGCTGTTTTTT.

The table lists this clonotype with many counts. V is TRBV7-2 and J is TRBJ2-1; D unresolved. Trimming shortened V by 4 bases and J by 6 bases, and 16 bases separated the two germline ends. This CDR3 contains 15 residues. Per the germline V gene, CDR1 is SGHTA and CDR2 is FQGNSA. CDR3 sequence (DNA): TGTGCCAGCAGCTCGTTAATTGGTTCTGTCAATGAGCAGTTCTTC. This gives the protein CASSSLIGSVNEQFF.

The chain uses TRBV10-3 and TRBJ1-1, with D possibly matching TRBD1 (5 bases). There are 14 residues in the CDR3. V lost 7 bases to trimming and J lost 1 base, with 13 bases between them. From germline, CDR1 is ENHRY and CDR2 SYGVKD. Written as DNA, the CDR3 is TGTGCCATCACCTCCGGGACCGCGAACACTGAAGCTTTCTTT. Translating it yields CAITSGTANTEAFF.

This clonotype was recorded at least ten times. The chain couples TRBV10-2 to TRBJ2-1; 12 bases line up with TRBD2. Trimming took 0 bases from V and 2 from J; bases not matched to a gene: 11. Germline CDR1 and CDR2: WSHSY and SAAADI. The length of the CDR3 is 20 residues. CDR3 bases: TGCGCCAGCAGTGAGTCGGGGGGACTAGCGGGTGGACCGACCTACAATGAGCAGTTCTTC. Encoded protein: CASSESGGLAGGPTYNEQFF.

The sample holds many counts of this clonotype. The chain carries TRBV27 and TRBJ2-5; TRBD1 aligns across 8 bases. The junction had 9 bases not matched to a gene; V was cut back by 5 bases and J by 1 base. Germline CDR1 and CDR2: MNHEY and SMNVEV (reference sequence). CDR3 length: 16 amino acids. The CDR3 DNA is TGTGCCAGCAGTCCCCGACAGGGGCCGATCCAAGAGACCCAGTACTTC. Translating it yields CASSPRQGPIQETQYF.

CDR3 in DNA: TGTGCCTGGTGTCCCCCTGGGGGCAGTCCGCCCCAGCATTTT. As protein: CAWCPPGGSPPQHF. The chain couples TRBV30 to TRBJ1-5; D is perhaps TRBD1 (6 bases). From germline, CDR1 is GTSNPN and CDR2 SVGIG (reference sequence). V dropped 5 bases and J dropped 9 bases, with 20 bases sitting between them. The CDR3 is 14 residues long.

This clonotype turned up a few times. The gene calls are TRBV7-9 and TRBJ2-1; 12 bases fit TRBD1. Germline trimming cut 1 base from V and 6 bases from J; bases unmatched to any gene: 4. This CDR3 spans 16 amino acids. Per germline, CDR1 SEHNR and CDR2 FQNEAQ (reference sequence). CDR3 sequence: CASSLGGGQGANEQFF. CDR3 in DNA: TGTGCCAGCAGCTTAGGAGGGGGACAGGGGGCCAATGAGCAGTTCTTC.

The chain employs TRBV3-1 and TRBJ2-3; 11 nucleotides align to TRBD2. CDR3 length: 16 residues. V lost 0 bases to trimming and J lost 3 bases; unmatched junction nucleotides: 2. Germline V CDR1 and CDR2: LGHDT, YNNKEL (reference sequence). CDR3 nucleotides: TGTGCCAGCAGCCAAGATACTAGCGGGAGAACAGATACGCAGTATTTT. It is translated as CASSQDTSGRTDTQYF.

This clonotype showed up many times. This sequence joins TRBV20-1 and TRBJ2-6; D may correspond to TRBD1 or TRBD2 (5 bases each). V lost 0 bases and J 1 base, leaving 13 bases between the germline ends. Germline V gene lookup returns CDR1 DFQATT and CDR2 SNEGSKA (reference sequence). The CDR3 is 17 amino acids. The CDR3 is CSARDPGSSSGANVLTF. In DNA, the CDR3 is TGCAGTGCTAGAGACCCAGGGAGCTCATCTGGGGCCAACGTCCTGACTTTC.

This clonotype was detected ten times or more. V gene TRBV12-3 or TRBV12-4 combines with J gene TRBJ2-5; TRBD2 is a possible D gene (5 bases). The CDR3 runs to 11 residues. The V end lost 8 bases, the J end lost 1 base, and 5 bases lay between the germline ends. The CDR3 sequence: CASRGQETQYF. The CDR3 nucleotides read TGTGCCAGCCGGGGCCAAGAGACCCAGTACTTC.

This clonotype was recorded at least ten times. The chain is built from TRBV7-3 and TRBJ2-2; no clear D gene. Germline loops: CDR1 SGHTA, CDR2 FQGTGA. The CDR3 is made up of 14 amino acids. V dropped 5 bases and J dropped 1 base, with 8 bases sitting between them. The CDR3 DNA sequence: TGTGCCAGCAGCGAAAACCGGAACACCGGGGAGCTGTTTTTT. This translates into CASSENRNTGELFF.

This clonotype was seen ten or more times. CDR3 loop: CASSYSRVVQETQYF. The DNA for the CDR3 is TGTGCCAGCAGTTACTCTCGTGTGGTTCAAGAGACCCAGTACTTC. The chain carries TRBV6-6 and TRBJ2-5, with D uncertain. The V end was cut by 0 bases, the J end by 2 bases, with 10 bases between. CDR1 is MNHNY, CDR2 SVGAGI, per germline (reference sequence). CDR3 length: 15 amino acids.

This clonotype was detected a few times. This chain links TRBV7-9 with TRBJ1-2; 12 bases agree with TRBD1. The germline gives CDR1 SEHNR, CDR2 FQNEAQ (reference sequence). This CDR3 region has 15 residues. Trimming at V came to 4 bases and at J to 6 bases, leaving 6 bases not matched to a gene. CDR3 coding DNA: TGTGCCAGCAGCTCAGGGACAGGGGGCCTTCATGGCTACACCTTC. Translating gives CASSSGTGGLHGYTF. Combining the CDR3 with reference TRBV7-9 and TRBJ1-2 gives the whole variable domain DTGVSQNPRHKITKRGQNVTFRCDPISEHNRLYWYRQTLGQGPEFLTYFQNEAQLEKSRLLSDRFSAERPKGSFSTLEIQRTEQGDSAMYLCASSSGTGGLHGYTFGSGTRLTVV.

The table lists this clonotype with many counts. The genes are TRBV12-3 or TRBV12-4 and TRBJ1-1; tentatively, D is TRBD1 (6 bases). V was shortened by 3 bases and J by 4 bases, with 9 bases between the two germline ends. The CDR3 consists of 13 residues. The CDR3 DNA is TGTGCCAGCAGTTTTTGGGGGGCCACTGAAGCTTTCTTT. Protein: CASSFWGATEAFF.

This clonotype was counted only a few times. The V gene is TRBV7-9, the J gene TRBJ1-1; no clear D gene. Per the germline V gene, CDR1 is SEHNR and CDR2 is FQNEAQ (reference sequence). This CDR3 contains 14 residues. Trimming cost V 4 bases and J 0 bases, with 9 bases left between them. The CDR3 region has the DNA TGTGCCAGCAGCTCCCCCAAAGTGAACACTGAAGCTTTCTTT. Protein: CASSSPKVNTEAFF. The full variable domain, its missing parts supplied by reference TRBV7-9 and TRBJ1-1, is DTGVSQNPRHKITKRGQNVTFRCDPISEHNRLYWYRQTLGQGPEFLTYFQNEAQLEKSRLLSDRFSAERPKGSFSTLEIQRTEQGDSAMYLCASSSPKVNTEAFFGQGTRLTVV.

This clonotype appeared many times. The rearrangement uses TRBV5-1 and TRBJ2-2, with 10 bases identical to TRBD2. This CDR3 contains 17 residues. The V and J ends lost 6 bases and 1 base, in that order; junction bases with no gene match: 9. Germline loops: CDR1 SGHRS, CDR2 YFSETQ. CDR3 sequence reads: CASKLSSGRLNTGELFF. The CDR3 DNA is TGCGCCAGCAAATTGAGTAGCGGGAGGTTGAACACCGGGGAGCTGTTTTTT.

V is TRBV3-1 and J is TRBJ2-7; D remains ambiguous. Germline V CDR1 and CDR2: LGHDT, YNNKEL (reference sequence). The V end lost 1 base, the J end lost 2 bases, and 9 bases lay between the germline ends. This CDR3 region has 14 residues. The CDR3 nucleotides read TGTGCCAGCAGCCAAGCTGGGCCAACCTACGAGCAGTACTTC. Protein product: CASSQAGPTYEQYF.

This clonotype was found a few times. The chain has TRBV19 and TRBJ2-1; TRBD2 agrees at 12 bases. In germline, CDR1 is LNHDA, CDR2 SQIVND (reference sequence). CDR3 length: 16 amino acids. V trimming: 3 bases; J trimming: 9 bases; junction bases outside the gene matches: 9. CDR3 DNA: TGTGCCAGTAGTATTGTCTCTGGACTAGCGGGATCTGAGCAGTTCTTC. Its translation is CASSIVSGLAGSEQFF.

The chain employs TRBV27 and TRBJ1-3; 9 bases are a match to TRBD1. The germline CDR1 and CDR2 sequences are MNHEY and SMNVEV (reference sequence). V shed 2 bases, J shed 0 bases, and the junction held 8 bases outside the gene matches. The CDR3 spans 18 residues. CDR3 protein: CASSLAPTGGGSGNTIYF. CDR3 nucleotides: TGTGCCAGCAGTTTAGCCCCAACAGGGGGCGGCTCTGGAAACACCATATATTTT.

The gene calls are TRBV6-1 and TRBJ2-5; TRBD2 agrees at 11 bases. The V gene's germline CDR1 is MNHNS and CDR2 SASEGT. The CDR3 totals 15 residues. V was pared by 5 bases and J by 4 bases, with 6 bases of the junction left unmatched. CDR3 DNA: TGTGCCAGCAGTTCGGGACTAGCGGTTTTAGAGACCCAGTACTTC. The encoded protein is CASSSGLAVLETQYF.

Many counts were recorded for this clonotype. The chain recombines TRBV6-1 with TRBJ2-3; D perhaps matches TRBD2 (5 bases). V lost 5 bases and J 1 base, leaving 16 bases between the germline ends. The germline gives CDR1 MNHNS, CDR2 SASEGT. This CDR3 is 16 amino acids long. The CDR3 bases are TGTGCCAGCAGTAGCCCGAGCGGATTGGGCACAGATACGCAGTATTTT. It specifies CASSSPSGLGTDTQYF.

This chain links TRBV6-1 with TRBJ2-1, with TRBD2 matching 12 bases. Per the germline V gene, CDR1 is MNHNS and CDR2 is SASEGT. This CDR3 comprises 14 residues. Trimming removed 6 bases from V and 9 bases from J; junction bases left unmatched: 6. The CDR3 loop reads CASRRLAGDSEQFF. The CDR3 region has the DNA TGTGCCAGCAGGAGACTAGCGGGAGATAGTGAGCAGTTCTTC.

This clonotype was observed a handful of times. The V and J genes are TRBV20-1 and TRBJ1-5; D is perhaps TRBD1 (6 bases). CDR1 and CDR2 (germline): DFQATT, SNEGSKA (reference sequence). CDR3 size: 14 residues. The ends were cut back, 1 base at V and 5 bases at J, with 12 bases in the middle. The CDR3 region has the DNA TGCAGTGCTAGAGTTCGGACAGCAGATCAGCCCCAGCATTTT. Its translation: CSARVRTADQPQHF.

This clonotype was seen at least ten times. This chain uses TRBV7-2 with TRBJ1-1; TRBD1 might be the D (5 bases). Germline assignment: CDR1 SGHTA and CDR2 FQGNSA. The V end was cut by 5 bases, the J end by 5 bases, with 21 bases between. This CDR3 is 16 amino acids long. DNA of the CDR3: TGTGCCAGCAGCACCCGAGGTCAAAGGAGGGGAACTGAAGCTTTCTTT. Protein: CASSTRGQRRGTEAFF.

This clonotype was detected ten times or more. V usage is TRBV18 and J usage is TRBJ1-1; D uncertain. The germline V gene encodes CDR1 KGHSH and CDR2 LQKENI. This CDR3 contains 17 residues. Trimming left V 3 bases short and J 0 bases short, with 17 bases between. CDR3 in amino acids: CASSPLNLVHMNTEAFF. DNA for the CDR3: TGTGCCAGCTCACCGCTAAATTTAGTTCATATGAACACTGAAGCTTTCTTT.

This clonotype has more than one count but fewer than ten. This sequence joins TRBV19 and TRBJ2-2; possible D gene TRBD2, 6 bases. CDR3 length: 15 residues. CDR1 LNHDA and CDR2 SQIVND come from the germline V gene (reference sequence). Trimming removed 3 bases at V and 5 bases at J, with 13 bases between. The CDR3 spells CASSIDWGDTGELFF. The CDR3 nucleotides read TGTGCCAGTAGTATCGACTGGGGGGATACCGGGGAGCTGTTTTTT.

In this sample, this clonotype turned up many times. The chain uses TRBV7-2 and TRBJ2-7; 8 bases are a match to TRBD2. The CDR3 runs to 16 residues. Losses at the gene ends were 1 base for V and 2 bases for J; bases not matched to a gene: 7. Germline V gene sequence: CDR1 SGHTA, CDR2 FQGNSA. CDR3 in amino acids: CASSLESGSFPYEQYF. The DNA of the CDR3 is TGTGCCAGCAGCTTAGAGAGCGGGAGTTTTCCCTACGAGCAGTACTTC.

The chain is built from TRBV14 and TRBJ1-2; maybe TRBD1 (5 bases). Germline values: CDR1 SGHDN, CDR2 FVKESK. CDR3 length: 15 residues. Trimming pared 0 bases from V and 3 bases from J, leaving 11 bases between. CDR3 in DNA: TGTGCCAGCAGCCAAGACAGGGACTTTTACTATGGCTACACCTTC. Encoded protein: CASSQDRDFYYGYTF.

In this sample, this clonotype turned up many times. The gene calls are TRBV5-1 and TRBJ2-1; 10 positions match TRBD1. This CDR3 comprises 15 residues. Germline values: CDR1 SGHRS, CDR2 YFSETQ. V lost 4 bases to trimming and J lost 6 bases; unmatched junction nucleotides: 7. DNA of the CDR3: TGCGCCAGCAGCAGAGGGGGGACAGGGGCCAATGAGCAGTTCTTC. Translation: CASSRGGTGANEQFF.

V usage is TRBV5-1 and J usage is TRBJ2-1; TRBD1 is a possible D gene (5 bases). The CDR3 spans 16 residues. With 0 bases removed from V and 0 bases from J, the gap between germline ends came to 10 bases. CDR1 is SGHRS and CDR2 is YFSETQ in the germline V gene. The CDR3 DNA reads as TGCGCCAGCAGCTTGGAGGGGCATAACTCCTACAATGAGCAGTTCTTC. Protein product: CASSLEGHNSYNEQFF. Complete variable domain (other parts from reference TRBV5-1 and TRBJ2-1): KAGVTQTPRYLIKTRGQQVTLSCSPISGHRSVSWYQQTPGQGLQFLFEYFSETQRNKGNFPGRFSGRQFSNSRSEMNVSTLELGDSALYLCASSLEGHNSYNEQFFGPGTRLTVL.